This entry is about one T cell receptor beta chain. This clone has only a few counts. Its antigen has not been determined. The sample holds no much larger clone one base away, and base qualities are not on file. This entry comes from a study of beta chain features in type 1 diabetes (dated by TCRdb to 2016 to 2018). In terms of the full investigation: Mean age, gender distribution, total cell number and subset yield did not differ between patients and healthy donors. The study compared the TCRB repertoires of sorted circulating CD4+ T cell subsets in recently diagnosed type 1 diabetes patients with those in matched healthy donors. Naive and central memory subsets were obtained from all 28 donors, but regulatory and stem cell-like memory subsets were isolated from only 8 patients and roughly 8 healthy donors. A total of 85 million to 110 million sorted cells were examined across all samples, and RNA yield correlated strongly with the number of cells per subset. Results and caveats for the whole study, not just this receptor: PCR may preferentially amplify shorter templates, but because patient and control samples were amplified and corrected together, any resulting skew would affect both groups equally. HLA sub-analyses involved small numbers of individuals, so any influence of HLA type on TCRB rearrangement remained unresolved. A moderate but significant shortening of TCRB CDR3 length was observed in type 1 diabetes patients in all four CD4+ subsets. Patients with type 1 diabetes made fewer insertions and deleted more nucleotides at VDJ recombination sites, implying thymic rearrangement abnormalities. Because cDNA rather than genomic DNA was sequenced, highly expressing activated cells could have been over-represented, although no difference in activation and CD3 levels was found between groups. Naive, central memory and regulatory TCRB repertoires appeared more similar among patients than among healthy donors.

A single peripheral blood draw of approximately 110 mL on average was collected from each donor into heparinised tubes. A BD FACSAria II and a panel including CD45RO, CCR7, CD25, CD127, CD95 and CD27 were used to sort naive, central memory, regulatory and stem cell-like memory CD4+ T cells. All sorted populations exceeded 95% purity. Right away, PBMCs were isolated by Lymphoprep density gradient centrifugation and were stained directly, with no culture step. So that batch effects would be minimized, each experiment stained and sorted samples in pairs, pairing one healthy donor with one patient. Its CDR3 holds 15 amino acids, cysteine through phenylalanine. Just the 45-base CDR3 DNA is kept, in frame starting at base 1. From the germline V gene, CDR1 is MNHEY and CDR2 is SVGAGI. V was cut back by 6 bases and J by 7 bases, leaving a gap of 19 bases between them. The entire isolated RNA was reverse transcribed using the High Capacity cDNA Reverse Transcription Kit, and thus expressed TCRB transcripts were sequenced. Naive, central memory and regulatory T cell samples underwent deep immunoSEQ sequencing, averaging about 3.3 million total reads per sample. Sorted cells were lysed in RLT buffer, and RNA was extracted using DNase-treated RNeasy Micro or Mini kits according to cell number. Each cell subset was processed separately to prevent cross-contamination, with patient and healthy donor samples processed together. The immunoSEQ multiplex PCR was used to amplify TCRB sequences from cDNA, generating 87-bp fragments that spanned the CDR3 region. The amplicons were sequenced using the Illumina HiSeq platform. Per the source publication's procedure: Synthetic template baselines were used to correct PCR bias computationally, reads within Hamming distance 2 were collapsed, and singletons that could not be merged were discarded. By aligning reads against IMGT, V, D and J genes, CDR3 length, and insertions or deletions at six rearrangement sites were assigned. Within each subset, clonotype counts were normalized to sorted cell number, and only after that were true diversity and Gini coefficients computed with the tcR R package. The overlap coefficient, calculated on TCRB nucleotide sequences, was used to quantify repertoire sharing. Out-of-frame TCRB sequences from naive cells were analyzed as a proxy for the pre-selection repertoire. The table comes from immuneACCESS by way of TCRdb, which keeps in-frame sequences with V and J called. Part of the clones is missing from these tables; in studies checked, under half for an unresolved V gene and the rest for unknown reasons. That table supplies the V and J calls and clone size; D and trimming were determined from the DNA. Counted in this sample were roughly 500,000 clones; 30% of them appeared once. Around 0.065% of the sample is taken by the ten largest.

The sequencing input was naive CD4+ T cells from blood. This specimen's cell subset or site label, per the study, means: true naive CD4+ T cells. The clonotype was recovered from a man between 18 and 29 years old in good health. The chain links TRBV6-5 with TRBJ2-1; D gene: possibly TRBD2, on 5 matching bases. This receptor has the CDR3 CASSRLLTTGNEQFF. The bases are TGTGCCAGCAGCCGCTTGCTAACGACGGGAAATGAGCAGTTCTTC.